These T cell receptor beta chains were read from a single sample in a study of identical twins. TCRdb called the 5' RACE reads again in MiXCR, with one record for every CDR3 protein. The profile shows approximately 500,000 distinct CDR3 sequences, around 24% of them singletons. These data were also reused for a study on T cells expressing NK-cell markers.

Sequenced material: CD4+ T cells sorted from blood. The receptors originated from a woman aged 18-35 years in good health. Both conserved end residues are part of each CDR3. Each record gives: D gene, J gene, CDR3 length, V gene, clone size, CDR3 DNA, CDR3 protein. The D gene is left open where the match is weak. Rows give clone size only sometimes, using once, few, many, or a class for an expanded clone.

d_gene: -; j_gene: TRBJ1-5; len: 15; v_gene: TRBV2; abundance: few; CDR3nt: TGTGCCACCACGAACGGCAGGGCGGGCAATCAGCCCCAGCATTTT; CDR3aa: CATTNGRAGNQPQHF
d_gene: -; j_gene: TRBJ2-7; len: 13; v_gene: TRBV12-3/TRBV12-4; abundance: few; CDR3nt: TGTGCCAGCAGTTTAACTAACGGCTACGAGCAGTACTTC; CDR3aa: CASSLTNGYEQYF
d_gene: TRBD2; j_gene: TRBJ2-1; len: 19; v_gene: TRBV7-8; abundance: few; CDR3nt: TGTGCCAGCAGCTTAGCAACAGGGACTAGCAGGAGCTCCTACAATGAGCAGTTCTTC; CDR3aa: CASSLATGTSRSSYNEQFF
d_gene: -; j_gene: TRBJ2-6; len: 12; v_gene: TRBV12-3/TRBV12-4; abundance: -; CDR3nt: TGTGCCACCGCAACTGGGGCCAACGTCCTGACTTTC; CDR3aa: CATATGANVLTF
d_gene: -; j_gene: TRBJ2-3; len: 12; v_gene: TRBV25-1; abundance: -; CDR3nt: TGTGCCAGCAAACTGGACACAGATACGCAGTATTTT; CDR3aa: CASKLDTDTQYF
d_gene: -; j_gene: TRBJ1-1; len: 13; v_gene: TRBV5-1; abundance: many; CDR3nt: TGCGCCAGCAGCTTGAACACGAACACTGAAGCTTTCTTT; CDR3aa: CASSLNTNTEAFF
d_gene: TRBD2; j_gene: TRBJ2-4; len: 15; v_gene: TRBV7-2; abundance: -; CDR3nt: TGTGCCAGCAGTCCAAGGACTAGCGGCAAAAACATTCAGTACTTC; CDR3aa: CASSPRTSGKNIQYF
d_gene: -; j_gene: TRBJ2-1; len: 15; v_gene: TRBV19; abundance: few; CDR3nt: TGTGCCAGTGAGACCGGGACCCTCTTATCCGGTGAGCAGTTCTTC; CDR3aa: CASETGTLLSGEQFF
d_gene: TRBD1; j_gene: TRBJ2-1; len: 14; v_gene: TRBV24-1; abundance: few; CDR3nt: TGTGCCACCTCTGCGCAGGGGGCCTACAATGAGCAGTTCTTC; CDR3aa: CATSAQGAYNEQFF
d_gene: -; j_gene: TRBJ1-1; len: 14; v_gene: TRBV3-1; abundance: -; CDR3nt: TGTGCCAGCAGTCCACGGTTGTCGAACACTGAAGCTTTCTTT; CDR3aa: CASSPRLSNTEAFF
d_gene: TRBD1; j_gene: TRBJ1-2; len: 13; v_gene: TRBV29-1; abundance: -; CDR3nt: TGCAGCGCTGCAAACGGGACAGGGCTAAGCTACACCTTC; CDR3aa: CSAANGTGLSYTF
d_gene: TRBD2; j_gene: TRBJ2-1; len: 14; v_gene: TRBV10-3; abundance: few; CDR3nt: TGTGCCATCAGTGGTACTAGCGGGATGGTTGAGCAGTTCTTC; CDR3aa: CAISGTSGMVEQFF
d_gene: -; j_gene: TRBJ2-1; len: 15; v_gene: TRBV5-5; abundance: few; CDR3nt: TGTGCCAGCAGCTTCCGGGCGGCCACCTACAATGAGCAGTTCTTC; CDR3aa: CASSFRAATYNEQFF
d_gene: -; j_gene: TRBJ2-3; len: 13; v_gene: TRBV5-1; abundance: few; CDR3nt: TGCGCCAGCAGCCCGCCGCTCCCAGATACGCAGTATTTT; CDR3aa: CASSPPLPDTQYF
d_gene: -; j_gene: TRBJ1-2; len: 14; v_gene: TRBV7-2; abundance: -; CDR3nt: TGTGCCAGCAGCTTAGGAGGCAGGGTAAATGGCTACACCTTC; CDR3aa: CASSLGGRVNGYTF
d_gene: -; j_gene: TRBJ1-1; len: 14; v_gene: TRBV10-3; abundance: -; CDR3nt: TGTGCCATCACCGGAGGGGGGGCGAACACTGAAGCTTTCTTT; CDR3aa: CAITGGGANTEAFF
d_gene: -; j_gene: TRBJ1-2; len: 14; v_gene: TRBV5-6; abundance: many; CDR3nt: TGTGCCAGCAGCTTACGGATTCAGATCTATGGCTACACCTTC; CDR3aa: CASSLRIQIYGYTF